These T cell receptor beta chains were read from a single sample in a study of T cell changes during pregnancy in multiple sclerosis. Using immunoSEQ multiplex PCR, the repertoire was profiled, and TCRdb retains in-frame clones only, with some absent. The sample comprises 65,000 or so clones, about 90% of which are singletons, and roughly 2.2% rests with the top ten. Sequences were derived from peripheral blood, sampled in the second trimester of pregnancy. The source of these receptors is a female donor in good health, enrolled as a control in a pregnancy study. CDR3s include the opening cysteine and the closing phenylalanine or tryptophan. Each record gives: clone size, J gene, D gene, V gene, CDR3 DNA, CDR3 protein. A D gene is named only where the DNA matches it firmly. Clone size is stated in some rows and not others, as once, few, many or a class when expanded.

clone size: few; J gene: TRBJ1-4; D gene: .; V gene: TRBV5-1; CDR3 DNA: TGCGCCAGCAGCGCGGAGGGGGGGGTTAATGAAAAACTGTTTTTT; CDR3 protein: CASSAEGGVNEKLFF
clone size: many; J gene: TRBJ1-2; D gene: TRBD1; V gene: TRBV14; CDR3 DNA: TGTGCCAGCAGCTTACGGACAGGTCTGGGAGGCTACACCTTC; CDR3 protein: CASSLRTGLGGYTF
clone size: .; J gene: TRBJ2-3; D gene: TRBD1; V gene: TRBV5-1; CDR3 DNA: TGCGCCAGCAGGGAGGGACAGGGGGCCTCCACAGATACGCAGTATTTT; CDR3 protein: CASREGQGASTDTQYF
clone size: .; J gene: TRBJ1-3; D gene: .; V gene: TRBV18; CDR3 DNA: TGTGCCAGCTCATTACAGGGAAGGGATGGAAACACCATATATTTT; CDR3 protein: CASSLQGRDGNTIYF
clone size: .; J gene: TRBJ1-2; D gene: TRBD1; V gene: TRBV5-4; CDR3 DNA: TGTGCCAGCAGCGGACCAGGGGGCGGTGGCTACACCTTC; CDR3 protein: CASSGPGGGGYTF
clone size: .; J gene: TRBJ2-1; D gene: .; V gene: TRBV2; CDR3 DNA: TGTGCCAGACAGGGATCCAATGAGCAGTTCTTC; CDR3 protein: CARQGSNEQFF
clone size: once; J gene: TRBJ2-6; D gene: TRBD1; V gene: TRBV28; CDR3 DNA: TGTGCCAGCAGTCCACCGGGACAGGCGTTCTCTGGGGCCAACGTCCTGACTTTC; CDR3 protein: CASSPPGQAFSGANVLTF
clone size: .; J gene: TRBJ1-4; D gene: .; V gene: TRBV9; CDR3 DNA: TGTGCCAGCAGCGCCTCCGGGACAACTAATGAAAAACTGTTTTTT; CDR3 protein: CASSASGTTNEKLFF
clone size: .; J gene: TRBJ2-5; D gene: .; V gene: TRBV2; CDR3 DNA: TGTGCCAGCAGTGAAGCGCAGTGGGAGACCCAGTACTTC; CDR3 protein: CASSEAQWETQYF
clone size: .; J gene: TRBJ2-7; D gene: .; V gene: TRBV5-1; CDR3 DNA: TGCGCCAGCAGCTTCTTAGCGGCTACATTCTACGAGCAGTACTTC; CDR3 protein: CASSFLAATFYEQYF
clone size: .; J gene: TRBJ2-7; D gene: TRBD1; V gene: TRBV29-1; CDR3 DNA: TGCAGCGTTGAAGATCGGACAGGGGGCTACGAGCAGTACTTC; CDR3 protein: CSVEDRTGGYEQYF
clone size: once; J gene: TRBJ2-2; D gene: .; V gene: TRBV5-1; CDR3 DNA: TGCGCCAGCAGCCCCGGGGACACCGGGGAGCTGTTTTTT; CDR3 protein: CASSPGDTGELFF
clone size: .; J gene: TRBJ1-1; D gene: TRBD1; V gene: TRBV27; CDR3 DNA: TGTGCCAGCAACACAGGGGGGAATGAAGCTTTCTTT; CDR3 protein: CASNTGGNEAFF
clone size: .; J gene: TRBJ2-3; D gene: .; V gene: TRBV10-3; CDR3 DNA: TGTGCCACCCGGCACAGAGAGGAGGGTACGCAGTATTTT; CDR3 protein: CATRHREEGTQYF
clone size: .; J gene: TRBJ1-1; D gene: .; V gene: TRBV6-1; CDR3 DNA: TGTGCCAGCAGTGAATCAGGGATTGGCACTGAAGCTTTCTTT; CDR3 protein: CASSESGIGTEAFF
clone size: .; J gene: TRBJ1-2; D gene: .; V gene: TRBV2; CDR3 DNA: TGTGCCAGCAGTGATCTTCGGTCCAATAACTATGGCTACACCTTC; CDR3 protein: CASSDLRSNNYGYTF
clone size: .; J gene: TRBJ2-5; D gene: .; V gene: TRBV5-6; CDR3 DNA: TGTGCCAGCAGCCGTCCGGCCGGAGGGGAAGAGACCCAGTACTTC; CDR3 protein: CASSRPAGGEETQYF
clone size: .; J gene: TRBJ2-1; D gene: TRBD2; V gene: TRBV7-7; CDR3 DNA: TGTGCTAGCAGCTTACTGCCTAGCGGGAGCTCCTACAATGAGCAGTTCTTC; CDR3 protein: CASSLLPSGSSYNEQFF
clone size: .; J gene: TRBJ2-7; D gene: TRBD2; V gene: TRBV7-2; CDR3 DNA: TGTGCCAGCAGCCTCCCTCTAGCGGGACCCTCCTACGAGCAGTACTTC; CDR3 protein: CASSLPLAGPSYEQYF
clone size: .; J gene: TRBJ1-6; D gene: .; V gene: TRBV2; CDR3 DNA: TGTGCCAGCAGTTTTACAGGGAGCTCCTATAATTCACCCCTCCACTTT; CDR3 protein: CASSFTGSSYNSPLHF
clone size: once; J gene: TRBJ1-3; D gene: .; V gene: TRBV28; CDR3 DNA: TGTGCCAGCAGGGGGGGGCACGTCTCTGGAAACACCATATATTTT; CDR3 protein: CASRGGHVSGNTIYF
clone size: .; J gene: TRBJ2-3; D gene: TRBD2; V gene: TRBV7-8; CDR3 DNA: TGTGCCAGCATACCGGGAGGGGGCACAGATACGCAGTATTTT; CDR3 protein: CASIPGGGTDTQYF
clone size: .; J gene: TRBJ2-1; D gene: TRBD2; V gene: TRBV29-1; CDR3 DNA: TGCAGCGAAATCCTGAGCGGGGGGGCCGCAAATGAGCAGTTCTTC; CDR3 protein: CSEILSGGAANEQFF
clone size: .; J gene: TRBJ1-2; D gene: .; V gene: TRBV10-1; CDR3 DNA: TGCGCCAGCAGTGAGTCGAGGAACGGAGCCGGCTACACCTTC; CDR3 protein: CASSESRNGAGYTF
clone size: once; J gene: TRBJ2-1; D gene: .; V gene: TRBV27; CDR3 DNA: TGTGCCAGCAGTTTAGGACAATACAATGAGCAGTTCTTC; CDR3 protein: CASSLGQYNEQFF